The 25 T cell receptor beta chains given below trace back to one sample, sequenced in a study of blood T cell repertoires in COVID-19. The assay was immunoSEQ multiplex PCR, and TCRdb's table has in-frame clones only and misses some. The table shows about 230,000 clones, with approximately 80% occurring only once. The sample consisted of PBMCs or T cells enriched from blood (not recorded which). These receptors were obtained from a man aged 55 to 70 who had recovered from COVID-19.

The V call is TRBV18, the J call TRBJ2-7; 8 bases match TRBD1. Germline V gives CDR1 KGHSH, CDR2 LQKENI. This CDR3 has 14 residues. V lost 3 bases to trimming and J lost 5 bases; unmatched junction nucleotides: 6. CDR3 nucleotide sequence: TGTGCCAGCTCACCGATCGGACAGGGTGACGAGCAGTACTTC. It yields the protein CASSPIGQGDEQYF.

Here the CDR3 DNA reads TGTGCCTGGAACTTCCAGGCGAACACTGAAGCTTTCTTT. It codes for CAWNFQANTEAFF. The rearrangement links TRBV30 to TRBJ1-1; D ambiguous. V lost 4 bases to trimming and J lost 1 base, with 10 bases between them. CDR3 length: 13 amino acids. The germline CDR1 and CDR2 sequences are GTSNPN and SVGIG (reference sequence).

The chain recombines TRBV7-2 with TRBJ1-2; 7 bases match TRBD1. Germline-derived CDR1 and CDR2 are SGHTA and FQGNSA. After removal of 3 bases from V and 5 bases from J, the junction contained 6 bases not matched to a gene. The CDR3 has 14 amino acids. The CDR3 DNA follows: TGTGCCAGCAGCTTCGGGACAGACGATTATGGCTACACCTTC. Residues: CASSFGTDDYGYTF.

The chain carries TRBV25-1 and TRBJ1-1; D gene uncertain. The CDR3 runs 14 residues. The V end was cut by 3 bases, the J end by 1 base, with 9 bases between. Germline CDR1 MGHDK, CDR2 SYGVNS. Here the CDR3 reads CASSESRRNTEAFF. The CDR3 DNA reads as TGTGCCAGCAGTGAGAGCCGGAGGAACACTGAAGCTTTCTTT. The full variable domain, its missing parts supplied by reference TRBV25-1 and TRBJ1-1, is EADIYQTPRYLVIGTGKKITLECSQTMGHDKMYWYQQDPGMELHLIHYSYGVNSTEKGDLSSESTVSRIRTEHFPLTLESARPSHTSQYLCASSESRRNTEAFFGQGTRLTVV.

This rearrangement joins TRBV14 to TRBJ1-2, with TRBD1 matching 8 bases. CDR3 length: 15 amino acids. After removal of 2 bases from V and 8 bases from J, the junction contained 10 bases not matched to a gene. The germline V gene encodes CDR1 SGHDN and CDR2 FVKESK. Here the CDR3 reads CASSQRTGTVGGYTF. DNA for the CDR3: TGTGCCAGCAGCCAACGGACAGGGACCGTGGGGGGCTACACCTTC.

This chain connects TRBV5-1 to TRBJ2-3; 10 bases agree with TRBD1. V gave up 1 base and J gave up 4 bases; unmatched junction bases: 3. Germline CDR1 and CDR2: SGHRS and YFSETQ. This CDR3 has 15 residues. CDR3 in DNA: TGCGCCAGCAGCTTGCCGGGACAGGGGTCAGATACGCAGTATTTT. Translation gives CASSLPGQGSDTQYF.

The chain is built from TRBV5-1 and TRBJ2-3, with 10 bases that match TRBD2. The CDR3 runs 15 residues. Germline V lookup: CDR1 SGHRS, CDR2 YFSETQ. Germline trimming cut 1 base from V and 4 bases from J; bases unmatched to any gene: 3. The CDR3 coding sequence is TGCGCCAGCAGCTTGATAGGACTAGCGGCAGATACGCAGTATTTT. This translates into CASSLIGLAADTQYF.

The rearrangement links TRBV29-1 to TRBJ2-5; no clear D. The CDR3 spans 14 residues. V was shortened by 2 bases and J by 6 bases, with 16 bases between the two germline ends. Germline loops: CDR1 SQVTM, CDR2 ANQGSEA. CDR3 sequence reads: CSVELLLNSQTQYF. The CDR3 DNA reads TGCAGCGTTGAACTTCTTCTTAACTCCCAGACCCAGTACTTC.

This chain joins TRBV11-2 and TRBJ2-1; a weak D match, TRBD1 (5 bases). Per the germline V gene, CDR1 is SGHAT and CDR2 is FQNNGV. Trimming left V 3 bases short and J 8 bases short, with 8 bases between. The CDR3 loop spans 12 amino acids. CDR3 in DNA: TGTGCCAGCAGCTTCGTCAGGGATGAGCAGTTCTTC. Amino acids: CASSFVRDEQFF.

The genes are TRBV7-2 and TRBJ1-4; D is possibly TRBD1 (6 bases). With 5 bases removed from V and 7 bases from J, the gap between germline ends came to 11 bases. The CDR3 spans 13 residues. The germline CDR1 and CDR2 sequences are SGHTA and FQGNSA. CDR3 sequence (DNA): TGTGCCAGCAGCCGTGGGACAACTGAAAAACTGTTTTTT. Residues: CASSRGTTEKLFF.

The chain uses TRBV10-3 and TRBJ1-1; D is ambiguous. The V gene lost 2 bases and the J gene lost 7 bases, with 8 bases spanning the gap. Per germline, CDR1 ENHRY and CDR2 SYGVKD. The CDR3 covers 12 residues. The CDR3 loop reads CAISEKNYEAFF. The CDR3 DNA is TGTGCCATCAGTGAGAAAAACTATGAAGCTTTCTTT.

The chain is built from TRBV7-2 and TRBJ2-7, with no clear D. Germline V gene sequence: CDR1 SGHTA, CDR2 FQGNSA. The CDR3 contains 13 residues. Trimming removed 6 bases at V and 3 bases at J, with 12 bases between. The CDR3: CASSPRHNYEQYF. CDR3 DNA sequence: TGTGCCAGCAGTCCCAGGCATAACTACGAGCAGTACTTC.

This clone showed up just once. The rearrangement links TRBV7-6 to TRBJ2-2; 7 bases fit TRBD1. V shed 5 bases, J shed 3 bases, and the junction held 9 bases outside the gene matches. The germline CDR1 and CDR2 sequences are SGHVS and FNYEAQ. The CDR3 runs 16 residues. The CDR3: CASSPSVQGDTGELFF. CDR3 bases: TGTGCCAGCAGCCCTAGTGTTCAGGGGGACACCGGGGAGCTGTTTTTT.

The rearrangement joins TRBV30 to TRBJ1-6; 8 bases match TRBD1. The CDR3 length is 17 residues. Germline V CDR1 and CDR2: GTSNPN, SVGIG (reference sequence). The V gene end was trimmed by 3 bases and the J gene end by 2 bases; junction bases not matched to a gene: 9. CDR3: CAWRQGQVIPYNSPLHF. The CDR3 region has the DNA TGTGCCTGGAGACAGGGACAGGTCATCCCCTATAATTCACCCCTCCACTTT.

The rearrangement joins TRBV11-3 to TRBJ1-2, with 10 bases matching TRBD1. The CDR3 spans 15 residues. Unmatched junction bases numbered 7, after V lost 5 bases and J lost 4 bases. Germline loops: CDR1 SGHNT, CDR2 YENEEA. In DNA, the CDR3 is TGTGCCAGCAGCCTGGGACAGGGGCAGATCTATGGCTACACCTTC. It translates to CASSLGQGQIYGYTF.

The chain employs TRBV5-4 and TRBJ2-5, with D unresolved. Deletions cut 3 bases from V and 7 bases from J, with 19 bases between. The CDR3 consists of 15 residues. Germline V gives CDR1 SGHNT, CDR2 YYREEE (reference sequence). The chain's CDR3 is CASSSKDSTIGTQYF. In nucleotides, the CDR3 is TGTGCCAGCAGCTCGAAAGACTCCACCATAGGGACCCAGTACTTC.

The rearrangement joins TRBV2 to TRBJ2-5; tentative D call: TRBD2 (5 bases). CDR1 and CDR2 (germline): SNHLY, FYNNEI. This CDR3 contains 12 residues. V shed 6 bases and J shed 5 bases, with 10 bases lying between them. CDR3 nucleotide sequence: TGTGCCAGCAGGGAACGCGGGGAGACCCAGTACTTC. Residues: CASRERGETQYF.

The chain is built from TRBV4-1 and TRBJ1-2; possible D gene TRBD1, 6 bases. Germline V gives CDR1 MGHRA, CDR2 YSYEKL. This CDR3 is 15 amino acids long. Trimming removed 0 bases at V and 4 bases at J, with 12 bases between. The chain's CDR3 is CASSQDRGAFYGYTF. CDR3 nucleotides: TGCGCCAGCAGCCAAGACAGGGGAGCCTTCTATGGCTACACCTTC.

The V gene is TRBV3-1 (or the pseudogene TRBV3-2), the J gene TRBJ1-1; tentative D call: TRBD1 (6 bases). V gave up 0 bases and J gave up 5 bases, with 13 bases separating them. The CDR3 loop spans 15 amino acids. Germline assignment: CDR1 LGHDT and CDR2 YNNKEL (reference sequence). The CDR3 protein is CASSQEVQGGTEAFF. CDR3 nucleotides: TGTGCCAGCAGCCAAGAGGTACAGGGCGGAACTGAAGCTTTCTTT.

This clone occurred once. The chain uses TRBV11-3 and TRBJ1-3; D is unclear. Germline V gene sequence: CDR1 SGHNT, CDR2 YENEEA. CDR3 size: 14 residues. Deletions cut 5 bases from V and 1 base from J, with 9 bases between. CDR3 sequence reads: CASSARSSGNTIYF. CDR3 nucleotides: TGTGCCAGCAGCGCCCGGTCTTCTGGAAACACCATATATTTT. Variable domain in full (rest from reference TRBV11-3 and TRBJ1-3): EAGVVQSPRYKIIEKKQPVAFWCNPISGHNTLYWYLQNLGQGPELLIRYENEEAVDDSQLPKDRFSAERLKGVDSTLKIQPAELGDSAVYLCASSARSSGNTIYFGEGSWLTVV.

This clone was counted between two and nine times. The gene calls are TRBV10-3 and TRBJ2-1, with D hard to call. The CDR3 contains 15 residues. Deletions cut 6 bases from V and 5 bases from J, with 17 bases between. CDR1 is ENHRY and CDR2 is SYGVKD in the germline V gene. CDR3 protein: CAISPDHRWDNEQFF. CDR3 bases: TGTGCCATCAGCCCCGACCACAGATGGGACAATGAGCAGTTCTTC.

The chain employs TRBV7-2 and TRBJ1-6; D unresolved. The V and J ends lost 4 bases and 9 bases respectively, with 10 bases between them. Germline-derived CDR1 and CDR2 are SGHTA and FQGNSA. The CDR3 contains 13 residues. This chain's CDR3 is CASSSLGSSPLHF. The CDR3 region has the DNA TGTGCCAGCAGCTCCCTAGGTAGTTCACCCCTCCACTTT.

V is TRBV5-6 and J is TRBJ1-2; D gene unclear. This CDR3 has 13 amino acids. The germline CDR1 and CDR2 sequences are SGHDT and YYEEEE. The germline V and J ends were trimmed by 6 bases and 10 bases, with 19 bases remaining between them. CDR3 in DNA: TGTGCCAGCAAACAGACCTGGGCCGTGTACTACACCTTC. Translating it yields CASKQTWAVYYTF.

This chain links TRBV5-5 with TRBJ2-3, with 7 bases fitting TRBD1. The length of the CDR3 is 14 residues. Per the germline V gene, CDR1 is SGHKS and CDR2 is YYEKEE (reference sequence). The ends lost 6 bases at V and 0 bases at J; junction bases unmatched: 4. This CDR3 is CASTGQASTDTQYF. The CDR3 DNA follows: TGTGCCAGCACCGGACAGGCTAGCACAGATACGCAGTATTTT.

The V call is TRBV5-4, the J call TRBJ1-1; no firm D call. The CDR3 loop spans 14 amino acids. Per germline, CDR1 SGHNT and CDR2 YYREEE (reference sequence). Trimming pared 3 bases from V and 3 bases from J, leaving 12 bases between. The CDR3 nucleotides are TGTGCCAGCAGCTCCAGGTCCGGGGACACTGAAGCTTTCTTT. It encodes CASSSRSGDTEAFF.